A selection of T cell receptor beta chains follows, all from one sample in a study of radiotherapy plus CTLA-4 blockade in lung cancer. Using immunoSEQ multiplex PCR, the repertoire was profiled, and TCRdb retains in-frame clones only, with some absent. The repertoire holds about 88,000 clones, with 60% to 80% as singletons. Specimen: peripheral blood, collected from a patient treated with radiotherapy plus ipilimumab. The receptor set was obtained from a human donor with non-small cell lung cancer that progressed on radiotherapy plus ipilimumab. The CDR3 runs from the conserved cysteine through the conserved F or W. A D gene is named only where the DNA matches it firmly. The size entry is marked missing in some rows and otherwise reads once, few, many or a size class.

TGTGCCAGCAGCCGAGAAGCGGGAGTGGACTCCTACGAGCAGTACTTC	CASSREAGVDSYEQYF	TRBV4-2	TRBD2	.	TRBJ2-7
TGTGCCAGCAGCTTAGCAGTTCTAGCGGGCTACAATGAGCAGTTCTTC	CASSLAVLAGYNEQFF	TRBV11-2	TRBD2	.	TRBJ2-1
TGTGCCAGCAGTTTAGGGGACAGGGGGCTTCCTGATGGCTACACCTTC	CASSLGDRGLPDGYTF	TRBV27	TRBD1	.	TRBJ1-2
TGCGCCAGCAGCCAAGTTACCAGCGGGAGTATGGCCGGGGAGCTGTTTTTT	CASSQVTSGSMAGELFF	TRBV4-1	TRBD2	few	TRBJ2-2
TGTGCCAGCAGTGTTATGAGGGGGCAGGGTGAAAAACTGTTTTTT	CASSVMRGQGEKLFF	TRBV6-1	TRBD1	few	TRBJ1-4
TGTGCCAGCAGTGCCGTGACAGGGGGGGCCAAAAACATTCAGTACTTC	CASSAVTGGAKNIQYF	TRBV6-1	TRBD1	few	TRBJ2-4
TGTGCCAGCAGCTTGTTGGGACAGGGAAGCGAGCAGTACTTC	CASSLLGQGSEQYF	TRBV5-6	TRBD1	.	TRBJ2-7
TGTGCCAGCAGCTTAGCGTGGGGGGCAGGTAGCAATCAGCCCCAGCATTTT	CASSLAWGAGSNQPQHF	TRBV7-9	.	.	TRBJ1-5
TGTGCCAGCAGCTTAGAAGGGATGGTAGCTTTCTTT	CASSLEGMVAFF	TRBV7-8	.	.	TRBJ1-1
TGCGCCAGCAGTGAGGTCTGGGGGGGCGGTGAAAAACTGTTTTTT	CASSEVWGGGEKLFF	TRBV10-2	.	once	TRBJ1-4
TGTGCCAGCAGCCAATCCTCAGGGGGAACTGAAGCTTTCTTT	CASSQSSGGTEAFF	TRBV7-9	TRBD1	.	TRBJ1-1
TGTGCCAGTGCCCGGGGACAGGTCGGCACTGAAGCTTTCTTT	CASARGQVGTEAFF	TRBV18	TRBD1	once	TRBJ1-1
TGTGCCAGCAGCTTAGAGGCCGGTGGAAACACCATATATTTT	CASSLEAGGNTIYF	TRBV7-6	.	once	TRBJ1-3
TGTGCCAGCAGCTTGGGACCCGCCGAGACCCAGTACTTC	CASSLGPAETQYF	TRBV5-5	.	once	TRBJ2-5
TGTGCCAGCAGCTTAGCTGGGACAGTCTCTGGAAACACCATATATTTT	CASSLAGTVSGNTIYF	TRBV7-8	TRBD1	.	TRBJ1-3
TGTGCCAGCAGCTCCCTCGGCAGGGCTTCCTACGAGCAGTACTTC	CASSSLGRASYEQYF	TRBV11-2	.	.	TRBJ2-7